The 24 T cell receptor beta chains below all came from one sample that was sequenced in a study of control samples from healthy donors and cancer patients (TCRdb year 2020). Receptors were amplified or captured by the immunoSEQ multiplex PCR assay. TCRdb took this table from immuneACCESS and kept in-frame rearrangements with V and J called. Such tables lack part of the clones; where checked against another copy, unresolved V genes explain under half of the gap, and the rest is unexplained. Counted in this sample were over 100,000 clones; around 90% of them appeared once. The ten largest clones represent 2% to 2.5% of the sample. The source material was blood. The source is a woman aged 18-29 years in good health.

This sequence joins TRBV11-2 and TRBJ1-2, with D possibly being TRBD1 (5 bases). Germline V gene sequence: CDR1 SGHAT, CDR2 FQNNGV. Trimming removed 1 base from V and 4 bases from J, with 13 bases in between. CDR3 length: 15 residues. CDR3 amino acids: CASSLAQGRGYGYTF. Here the CDR3 DNA reads TGTGCCAGCAGCTTAGCTCAGGGCCGGGGCTATGGCTACACCTTC.

The V and J genes are TRBV15 and TRBJ1-4; 8 nucleotides line up with TRBD1. The CDR3 has 16 residues. Germline V CDR1 and CDR2: LNHNV, YYDKDF (reference sequence). The J segment lost 7 bases and the V segment lost 0 bases, leaving 7 bases of the junction unmatched. CDR3: CATSRDRGQGSEKLFF. CDR3 sequence (DNA): TGTGCCACCAGCAGAGATCGAGGACAGGGTAGTGAAAAACTGTTTTTT.

This sequence joins TRBV18 and TRBJ2-7; 9 nucleotides agree with TRBD1. The ends lost 2 bases at V and 4 bases at J; junction bases unmatched: 0. The CDR3 runs to 13 residues. Germline V CDR1 and CDR2: KGHSH, LQKENI. CDR3 sequence: CASSPGTGYEQYF. CDR3 nucleotide sequence: TGTGCCAGCTCACCAGGGACAGGGTACGAGCAGTACTTC.

The CDR3 sequence is CASSELGPNYGYTF. The CDR3 coding sequence is TGTGCCAGCAGTGAATTGGGACCTAACTATGGCTACACCTTC. V gene TRBV2 combines with J gene TRBJ1-2, with D possibly TRBD1 on 5 matching bases. Trimming took 2 bases from V and 0 from J, leaving 7 bases between them. Per the germline V gene, CDR1 is SNHLY and CDR2 is FYNNEI. The CDR3 is 14 amino acids.

V gene TRBV21-1 combines with J gene TRBJ2-3; the DNA was not compared with TRBD1, the D call given in the table. TRBV21-1 is a pseudogene segment. The CDR3 consists of 19 residues. The CDR3 bases are TGTGCCAGCAGCAAAGAGAAAGGCCTTCAGGGGGCTAGCACAGATACGCAGTATTTT. Translating gives CASSKEKGLQGASTDTQYF.

The chain joins TRBV30 to TRBJ1-4; no clear D gene. V dropped 0 bases and J dropped 4 bases, with 9 bases sitting between them. The CDR3 runs 14 residues. The germline gives CDR1 GTSNPN, CDR2 SVGIG (reference sequence). The CDR3 here is CAWSVRGNNEKLFF. CDR3 coding DNA: TGTGCCTGGAGTGTACGAGGAAATAATGAAAAACTGTTTTTT.

The chain uses TRBV4-1 and TRBJ1-4; possibly TRBD1 for D (6 bases). V was clipped by 1 base and J by 12 bases, with 15 bases between them. There are 14 residues in the CDR3. Looked up from germline, CDR1 is MGHRA and CDR2 is YSYEKL. CDR3 in DNA: TGCGCCAGCAGCCAAGGGCTACAGGGCCTGCAACTGTTTTTT. This encodes CASSQGLQGLQLFF.

V and J are TRBV10-3 and TRBJ2-7; no clear D gene. Deletions cut 3 bases from V and 6 bases from J, with 9 bases between. Germline values: CDR1 ENHRY, CDR2 SYGVKD. The CDR3 extends over 12 amino acids. CDR3 DNA sequence: TGTGCCATCAGTGAACGGGTCTCCGAGCAGTACTTC. This encodes CAISERVSEQYF.

In its sample, this clone was seen once. The chain carries TRBV29-1 and TRBJ2-5, with D possibly matching TRBD2 (7 bases). The CDR3 is 13 residues long. CDR1 SQVTM and CDR2 ANQGSEA come from the germline V gene. The germline V and J ends were trimmed by 4 bases and 9 bases, with 18 bases remaining between them. CDR3 sequence: CSVGGGGALAQYF. The CDR3 DNA sequence: TGCAGCGTTGGGGGCGGGGGCGCCTTGGCCCAGTACTTC.

The CDR3 DNA reads TGTGCCTGGACGGGAGTCAACACCGGGGAGCTGTTTTTT. It translates to CAWTGVNTGELFF. The rearrangement uses TRBV30 and TRBJ2-2, with D possibly being TRBD2 (6 bases). Germline lookup yields CDR1 GTSNPN and CDR2 SVGIG (reference sequence). Trimming removed 4 bases from V and 2 bases from J, with 8 bases in between. The CDR3 consists of 13 residues.

V gene TRBV6-6 combines with J gene TRBJ2-7; maybe TRBD2 (6 bases). CDR1 and CDR2 from the germline V gene are MNHNY and SVGAGI (reference sequence). The length of the CDR3 is 15 residues. V lost 3 bases, J lost 0 bases, and 12 bases lay in between. CDR3 loop: CASSYTGGPSYEQYF. CDR3 DNA sequence: TGTGCCAGCAGTTATACCGGGGGTCCCTCCTACGAGCAGTACTTC.

The CDR3 region is CASSASIAGASSYEQYF. In nucleotides, the CDR3 is TGTGCCAGCAGCGCGTCCATAGCGGGGGCCTCCTCCTACGAGCAGTACTTC. The chain is built from TRBV7-8 and TRBJ2-7; TRBD2 matches 9 bases. The germline V gene encodes CDR1 SGHVS and CDR2 FQNEAQ. The CDR3 loop spans 17 amino acids. J lost 0 bases, V lost 5 bases, and 11 bases had no gene match.

The J gene is TRBJ1-1, the V gene TRBV27; D gene uncertain. Germline loops: CDR1 MNHEY, CDR2 SMNVEV (reference sequence). V was cut by 9 bases and J by 1 base, with 15 bases left in between. The CDR3 runs 14 residues. As DNA, the CDR3 is TGTGCCAGTAGCCAAGGCTGGGGGAACACTGAAGCTTTCTTT. It specifies CASSQGWGNTEAFF.

The chain has TRBV19 and TRBJ2-6; D gene uncertain. The germline V and J ends were trimmed by 7 bases and 1 base, with 5 bases remaining between them. Germline CDR1 LNHDA, CDR2 SQIVND (reference sequence). The CDR3 runs 13 residues. The CDR3 DNA reads as TGTGCCAGTATCAAATCTGGGGCCAACGTCCTGACTTTC. Amino acids: CASIKSGANVLTF.

The chain couples TRBV27 to TRBJ1-1, with D maybe TRBD1 (5 bases). This CDR3 region has 13 residues. Germline lookup yields CDR1 MNHEY and CDR2 SMNVEV (reference sequence). V was pared by 8 bases and J by 4 bases, with 14 bases between. The CDR3 sequence is CASGSLRGTEAFF. Here the CDR3 DNA reads TGTGCCAGCGGCTCATTGAGGGGCACTGAAGCTTTCTTT.

The J gene is TRBJ1-1, the V gene TRBV10-3; the D is unclear. V dropped 11 bases and J dropped 2 bases, with 12 bases sitting between them. CDR3 length equals 12 residues. Germline loops: CDR1 ENHRY, CDR2 SYGVKD. The CDR3 coding sequence is TGTGCCTCTCTGGCAGCCAACACTGAAGCTTTCTTT. Translated, it gives CASLAANTEAFF.

Only a few counts were recorded for this clone. The J gene is TRBJ2-3, the V gene TRBV6-4; TRBD2 matches at 8 bases. V gave up 0 bases and J gave up 4 bases; unmatched junction bases: 0. Germline CDR1 reads MRHNA; CDR2 reads SNTAGT. This CDR3 is 14 amino acids long. This CDR3 reads CASSDSSGADTQYF. The CDR3 DNA sequence: TGTGCCAGCAGTGACTCTAGCGGGGCAGATACGCAGTATTTT.

The V call is TRBV5-1, the J call TRBJ1-1, with D tentatively TRBD1 (6 bases). Trimming removed 2 bases at V and 0 bases at J, with 14 bases between. Germline values: CDR1 SGHRS, CDR2 YFSETQ. This CDR3 is built from 16 residues. The CDR3 region is CASSLTGTTLNTEAFF. In nucleotides, the CDR3 is TGCGCCAGCAGCTTAACCGGGACAACACTGAACACTGAAGCTTTCTTT.

Comments on this clone: One end of the junction is discordant with germline, which a read error may explain. For the CDR3, the DNA is TGCGCCAGCAGCCAAGGACCGGGGAGCCAGCACTTC. Translation: CASSQGPGSQHF. The rearrangement uses TRBV4-1 and TRBJ2-5, with D perhaps TRBD2 (5 bases). The CDR3 has 12 residues. The V gene's germline CDR1 is MGHRA and CDR2 YSYEKL.

The chain couples TRBV20-1 to TRBJ2-3; D is possibly TRBD2 (6 bases). Germline-derived CDR1 and CDR2 are DFQATT and SNEGSKA (reference sequence). V lost 3 bases to trimming and J lost 0 bases, with 25 bases between them. This CDR3 contains 19 residues. The CDR3 region is CSASRGSALARDSTDTQYF. The CDR3, as DNA: TGCAGTGCTAGTCGGGGGAGCGCACTCGCGAGGGATAGCACAGATACGCAGTATTTT.

This clone was observed once. The chain couples TRBV11-3 to TRBJ2-6, with TRBD1 matching over 7 bases. The CDR3 runs 18 residues. CDR1 is SGHNT and CDR2 is YENEEA in the germline V gene. The V and J ends lost 5 bases and 0 bases, in that order; junction bases with no gene match: 10. The CDR3 reads CASSPWTGLSSGANVLTF. In nucleotides, the CDR3 is TGTGCCAGCAGCCCATGGACAGGCCTTAGCTCTGGGGCCAACGTCCTGACTTTC.

The V and J genes are TRBV19 and TRBJ2-7, with 7 bases lining up with TRBD1. Trimming took 4 bases from V and 6 from J; bases not matched to a gene: 6. Germline assignment: CDR1 LNHDA and CDR2 SQIVND (reference sequence). The CDR3 contains 13 residues. The CDR3 spells CASSTARTGEQYF. The CDR3 DNA is TGTGCCAGTAGTACCGCCCGGACAGGCGAGCAGTACTTC.

The gene calls are TRBV6-4 and TRBJ2-3; possibly TRBD1 for D (5 bases). Germline loops: CDR1 MRHNA, CDR2 SNTAGT. Trimming left V 3 bases short and J 2 bases short, with 6 bases between. The CDR3 covers 13 residues. The CDR3 DNA follows: TGTGCCAGCAGTGAACAGGCCACAGATACGCAGTATTTT. Translating it yields CASSEQATDTQYF.

This clone was detected a few times. The genes are TRBV10-3 and TRBJ1-4, with 7 bases matching TRBD1. CDR3 length: 15 residues. In germline, CDR1 is ENHRY, CDR2 SYGVKD. V trimming: 6 bases; J trimming: 3 bases; junction bases outside the gene matches: 7. CDR3 amino acids: CAIRESDRPNEKLFF. DNA of the CDR3: TGTGCCATCAGGGAATCGGACAGGCCTAATGAAAAACTGTTTTTT.